This TCR beta chain emerged from a study of cytomegalovirus exposure and HLA in healthy donors. The CDR3 extends over 13 amino acids. With 10 bases removed from V and 1 base from J, the gap between germline ends came to 10 bases. Germline CDR1 is MNHNS and CDR2 is SASEGT. Use of 60 Vbeta and 13 Jbeta primers characterized the PCR. The repertoire was sequenced with immunoSEQ multiplex PCR; TCRdb's copy has only in-frame clones and lacks some. The data contain under 150,000 clones, over 70% of them singletons. The sample taken for sequencing was PBMCs. The rearrangement uses TRBV6-1 and TRBJ2-2, with D possibly TRBD1 on 5 matching bases. The TCR originated in a woman aged 60-75 years in good health and CMV-seropositive. The CDR3 spells CATMTVNTGELFF. In DNA, the CDR3 is TGTGCCACCATGACAGTGAACACCGGGGAGCTGTTTTTT.